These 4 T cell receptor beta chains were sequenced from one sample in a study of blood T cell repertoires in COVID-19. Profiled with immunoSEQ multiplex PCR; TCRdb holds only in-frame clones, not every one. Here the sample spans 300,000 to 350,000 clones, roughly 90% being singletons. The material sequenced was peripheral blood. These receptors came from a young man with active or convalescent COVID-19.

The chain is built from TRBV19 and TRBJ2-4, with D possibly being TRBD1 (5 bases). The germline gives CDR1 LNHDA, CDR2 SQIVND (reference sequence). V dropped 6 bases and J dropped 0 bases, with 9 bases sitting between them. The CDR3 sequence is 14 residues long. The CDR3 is CASSLDRAKNIQYF. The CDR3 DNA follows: TGTGCCAGTAGCCTTGACAGAGCCAAAAACATTCAGTACTTC. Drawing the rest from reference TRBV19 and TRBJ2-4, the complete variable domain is DGGITQSPKYLFRKEGQNVTLSCEQNLNHDAMYWYRQDPGQGLRLIYYSQIVNDFQKGDIAEGYSVSREKKESFPLTVTSAQKNPTAFYLCASSLDRAKNIQYFGAGTRLSVL.

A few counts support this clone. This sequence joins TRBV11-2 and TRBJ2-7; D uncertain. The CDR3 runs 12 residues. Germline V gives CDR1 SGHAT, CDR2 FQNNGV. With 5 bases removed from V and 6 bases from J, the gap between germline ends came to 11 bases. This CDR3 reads CASSRIGFEQYF. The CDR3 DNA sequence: TGTGCCAGCAGCCGCATCGGGTTCGAGCAGTACTTC. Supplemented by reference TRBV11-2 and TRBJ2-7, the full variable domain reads EAGVAQSPRYKIIEKRQSVAFWCNPISGHATLYWYQQILGQGPKLLIQFQNNGVVDDSQLPKDRFSAERLKGVDSTLKIQPAKLEDSAVYLCASSRIGFEQYFGPGTRLTVT.

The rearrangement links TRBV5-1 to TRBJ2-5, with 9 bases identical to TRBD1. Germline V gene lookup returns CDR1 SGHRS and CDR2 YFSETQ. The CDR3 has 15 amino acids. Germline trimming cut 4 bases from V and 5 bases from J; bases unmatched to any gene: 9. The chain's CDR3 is CASSGGQGNWETQYF. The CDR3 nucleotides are TGCGCCAGCAGCGGTGGACAGGGGAATTGGGAGACCCAGTACTTC.

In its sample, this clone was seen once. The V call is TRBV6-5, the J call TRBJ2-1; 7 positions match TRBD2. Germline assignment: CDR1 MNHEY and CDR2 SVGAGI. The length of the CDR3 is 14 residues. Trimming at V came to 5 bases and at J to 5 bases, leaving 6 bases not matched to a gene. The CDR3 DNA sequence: TGTGCCAGCAGTCCCGGGGAGGGTGACAATGAGCAGTTCTTC. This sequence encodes CASSPGEGDNEQFF.